These 26 T cell receptor beta chains originate from one sample sequenced in a study of T cells in Graves' hyperthyroidism and ophthalmopathy. Authors of the study amplified TCR beta CDR3 regions from RNA transcripts. The HTBI primer set was used in a first-round RT-PCR of the TCR CDR3. TCRdb analysed the multiplex PCR reads with MiXCR anew, one entry per CDR3 protein. The top ten hold 5.8% of the sample, which has fewer than 650,000 distinct CDR3 sequences, around 14% seen once. Sample: blood. Receptors were obtained from a woman in her twenties or thirties with Graves' hyperthyroidism that later progressed to Graves' ophthalmopathy.

The rearrangement uses TRBV19 and TRBJ2-7, with D perhaps matching TRBD1 (6 bases). This CDR3 contains 13 residues. Trimming took off 8 bases at V and 0 bases at J, with 11 bases between the two ends. Germline V CDR1 and CDR2: LNHDA, SQIVND (reference sequence). The DNA of the CDR3 is TGTGCCAGTGGAACAGGGTCCTCCTACGAGCAGTACTTC. As protein: CASGTGSSYEQYF.

Ten or more counts support this clonotype. This sequence joins TRBV28 and TRBJ2-7; D is unresolved. This CDR3 region has 14 residues. V lost 4 bases and J 7 bases, leaving 17 bases between the germline ends. Germline lookup yields CDR1 MDHEN and CDR2 SYDVKM. The CDR3 loop is CASSSNPTDWEQYF. The DNA of the CDR3 is TGTGCCAGCAGTTCCAACCCCACCGATTGGGAGCAGTACTTC.

This clonotype was counted a few times. A much larger clone lies a single base off, so this may be a read error. This chain links TRBV6-2 or TRBV6-3 with TRBJ1-5, with TRBD1 as a possible D gene (5 bases). The CDR3 runs 15 residues. Germline-derived CDR1 and CDR2 are MNHEY and SVGEGT. The CDR3: CANSVARASNQPQHF. The CDR3, as DNA: TGTGCCAACAGTGTCGCCAGGGCAAGCAATCAGCCCCAGCATTTT.

This clonotype was seen more than once but under ten times. The rearrangement links TRBV4-2 to TRBJ2-7; 8 positions match TRBD2. J was trimmed by 0 bases and V by 4 bases; bases with no gene match: 8. This CDR3 is built from 16 residues. Per the germline V gene, CDR1 is LGHNA and CDR2 is YNFKEQ. The CDR3 DNA reads TGTGCCAGCAGCCCATCTTTTAGCGGGGCCTCCTACGAGCAGTACTTC. This translates into CASSPSFSGASYEQYF.

In its sample, this clonotype was seen many times. The genes are TRBV2 and TRBJ1-2; D not certain. The V gene lost 3 bases and the J gene lost 3 bases, with 5 bases spanning the gap. Germline V lookup: CDR1 SNHLY, CDR2 FYNNEI. The CDR3 covers 12 residues. The CDR3 coding sequence is TGTGCCAGCAGTGAGGAATACTATGGCTACACCTTC. It specifies CASSEEYYGYTF. Full variable domain (outside the CDR3, taken from reference TRBV2 and TRBJ1-2): EPEVTQTPSHQVTQMGQEVILRCVPISNHLYFYWYRQILGQKVEFLVSFYNNEISEKSEIFDDQFSVERPDGSNFTLKIRSTKLEDSAMYFCASSEEYYGYTFGSGTRLTVV.

The sample holds many counts of this clonotype. At one end the junction does not follow the germline gene, possibly because of a read error. This chain connects TRBV7-7 to TRBJ2-2; D not certain. The CDR3 is 14 amino acids. Germline loops: CDR1 SSHAT, CDR2 FNYEAQ (reference sequence). The CDR3, as DNA: TGTGCTAGCAGCAATAAGCGGAACACCGGGGAGCTGTTTTTT. Amino acid sequence: CASSNKRNTGELFF.

The genes are TRBV7-9 and TRBJ2-5; D is perhaps TRBD1 or TRBD2 (5 bases each). Germline V gives CDR1 SEHNR, CDR2 FQNEAQ (reference sequence). Trimming removed 4 bases at V and 3 bases at J, with 18 bases between. This CDR3 has 16 amino acids. CDR3 bases: TGTGCCAGCAGCTCTGGGCCTTGGGGGTTTGAAGAGACCCAGTACTTC. Amino acid sequence: CASSSGPWGFEETQYF. Together with reference TRBV7-9 and TRBJ2-5, the CDR3 gives the full variable domain: DTGVSQNPRHKITKRGQNVTFRCDPISEHNRLYWYRQTLGQGPEFLTYFQNEAQLEKSRLLSDRFSAERPKGSFSTLEIQRTEQGDSAMYLCASSSGPWGFEETQYFGPGTRLLVL.

This clonotype was seen many times. The rearrangement uses TRBV6-5 and TRBJ2-7; 10 bases map to TRBD2. V was pared by 0 bases and J by 7 bases, with 15 bases of the junction left unmatched. Per germline, CDR1 MNHEY and CDR2 SVGAGI. This CDR3 comprises 18 residues. The CDR3 loop reads CASSYSGGAGGPSGEQYF. For the CDR3, the DNA is TGTGCCAGCAGTTACTCGGGTGGAGCGGGAGGGCCCTCGGGGGAGCAGTACTTC.

This clonotype occurred many times. CDR3 amino acids: CASSSGGGRRTDTQYF. In DNA form, the CDR3 reads TGTGCCAGCAGCTCCGGAGGTGGGAGGAGGACAGATACGCAGTATTTT. V is TRBV9 and J is TRBJ2-3; the D gene is possibly TRBD2 (6 bases). Germline V CDR1 and CDR2: SGDLS, YYNGEE. This CDR3 has 16 residues. Trimming removed 4 bases from V and 3 bases from J, with 18 bases in between.

J is TRBJ2-1 and V is TRBV4-2, with TRBD2 matching over 16 bases. The CDR3 runs to 19 residues. V was pared by 3 bases and J by 2 bases, with 7 bases of the junction left unmatched. Germline CDR1 is LGHNA and CDR2 is YNFKEQ. CDR3 in amino acids: CASSQAGTSGRAAYNEQFF. The CDR3 DNA reads as TGTGCCAGCAGCCAGGCCGGGACTAGCGGGAGGGCTGCCTACAATGAGCAGTTCTTC.

This clonotype was recorded at least ten times. The chain links TRBV5-1 to TRBJ2-1, with D maybe TRBD1 (6 bases). CDR1 is SGHRS and CDR2 is YFSETQ in the germline V gene. CDR3 length: 16 amino acids. V lost 4 bases to trimming and J lost 0 bases, with 14 bases between them. The CDR3 DNA reads as TGCGCCAGCAGCGTCACGACAGGCGTCTCCTACAATGAGCAGTTCTTC. It codes for CASSVTTGVSYNEQFF.

Notes on this clonotype: This may arise from a read error, as a much more abundant clone is one base away. The chain joins TRBV20-1 to TRBJ2-1; 16 bases are a match to TRBD2. The CDR3 extends over 18 amino acids. The germline V gene has CDR1 DFQATT and CDR2 SNEGSKA (reference sequence). CDR3 in amino acids: CSASGGLAGGHSCNEQFF. Written as DNA, the CDR3 is TGCAGTGCTAGCGGGGGACTAGCGGGAGGGCACTCCTGCAATGAGCAGTTCTTC.

In this sample, this clonotype turned up a few times. The chain links TRBV19 to TRBJ2-1; the match to TRBD2 covers 9 bases. Germline trimming cut 2 bases from V and 7 bases from J; bases unmatched to any gene: 9. Germline V gene lookup returns CDR1 LNHDA and CDR2 SQIVND (reference sequence). The CDR3 is 16 amino acids. For the CDR3, the DNA is TGTGCCAGTAGTATATCCCTAGCGGGACTACAAAATGAGCAGTTCTTC. The encoded protein is CASSISLAGLQNEQFF.

This clonotype has a count of ten or more. The chain is built from TRBV20-1 and TRBJ2-7; D possibly corresponds to TRBD2 (6 bases). CDR1 and CDR2 from the germline V gene are DFQATT and SNEGSKA (reference sequence). V was cut by 7 bases and J by 3 bases, with 10 bases left in between. The CDR3 is 11 amino acids. CDR3 loop: CSGVAVYEQYF. As DNA, the CDR3 is TGCAGTGGAGTAGCGGTCTACGAGCAGTACTTC.

Concerning this clonotype itself: The DNA is left out, because the CDR3 cannot be placed on it with certainty; the CDR3 is given as TCRdb lists it. This chain joins TRBV30 and TRBJ1-5. Germline V gene sequence: CDR1 GTSNPN, CDR2 SVGIG (reference sequence). The CDR3 is 14 residues long, ends included. The CDR3 here is CACSVGLGNQPHHF.

In this sample, this clonotype turned up a few times. The chain uses TRBV18 and TRBJ1-6, with no clear D. Deletions cut 2 bases from V and 8 bases from J, with 7 bases between. Germline V gene data show CDR1 as KGHSH and CDR2 as LQKENI. The CDR3 consists of 13 residues. The CDR3 is CASSPVRDSPLHF. CDR3 nucleotide sequence: TGTGCCAGCTCACCAGTAAGGGATTCACCCCTCCACTTT. Supplemented by reference TRBV18 and TRBJ1-6, the full variable domain reads NAGVMQNPRHLVRRRGQEARLRCSPMKGHSHVYWYRQLPEEGLKFMVYLQKENIIDESGMPKERFSAEFPKEGPSILRIQQVVRGDSAAYFCASSPVRDSPLHFGNGTRLTVT.

This clonotype was recorded only once. This clone may be a read error of a much larger clone one base away. This chain links TRBV19 with TRBJ2-1, with TRBD1 matching over 9 bases. This CDR3 has 13 residues. Germline V gene sequence: CDR1 LNHDA, CDR2 SQIVND (reference sequence). The DNA of the CDR3 is TGTACCAGTGGAGCGGACAGGGGTACAGAGCAGTTCTTC. The encoded protein is CTSGADRGTEQFF.

This clonotype was found many times. The chain combines TRBV5-1 with TRBJ2-7, with D unresolved. With 1 base removed from V and 4 bases from J, the gap between germline ends came to 18 bases. Germline V gives CDR1 SGHRS, CDR2 YFSETQ. This CDR3 comprises 16 residues. The chain's CDR3 is CASSLSPGRVEYEQYF. As DNA, the CDR3 is TGCGCCAGCAGCTTGAGCCCCGGAAGGGTGGAGTACGAGCAGTACTTC.

This clonotype was observed a handful of times. The chain joins TRBV20-1 to TRBJ2-7, with D unclear. The V and J ends lost 0 bases and 2 bases respectively, with 14 bases between them. This CDR3 region has 15 residues. CDR1 is DFQATT and CDR2 is SNEGSKA in the germline V gene (reference sequence). CDR3 sequence: CSARDLGSGTYEQYF. DNA of the CDR3: TGCAGTGCTAGAGATCTCGGGTCTGGCACCTACGAGCAGTACTTC.

The sample holds many counts of this clonotype. V gene TRBV29-1 combines with J gene TRBJ2-3; D remains ambiguous. Germline CDR1 and CDR2: SQVTM and ANQGSEA. The CDR3 contains 13 residues. Trimming took 3 bases from V and 2 from J, leaving 9 bases between them. The CDR3 DNA reads TGCAGCGTTGAGGGCCGCTTCACAGATACGCAGTATTTT. Residues: CSVEGRFTDTQYF.

This clonotype was counted at least ten times. The V and J genes are TRBV19 and TRBJ2-7; 7 bases fit TRBD1. The V gene's germline CDR1 is LNHDA and CDR2 SQIVND (reference sequence). This CDR3 comprises 16 residues. V lost 3 bases and J lost 7; bases outside the gene matches: 15. Here the CDR3 reads CASSMAPDRYRGEQYF. The CDR3 bases are TGTGCCAGTAGTATGGCGCCGGACAGGTACCGAGGTGAGCAGTACTTC.

The sample holds many counts of this clonotype. The V and J genes are TRBV6-1 and TRBJ2-2; no clear D. This CDR3 is built from 14 residues. Germline CDR1 and CDR2: MNHNS and SASEGT. With 5 bases removed from V and 1 base from J, the gap between germline ends came to 8 bases. The CDR3 loop is CASSWALNTGELFF. CDR3 nucleotide sequence: TGTGCCAGCAGTTGGGCCCTGAACACCGGGGAGCTGTTTTTT.

In its sample, this clonotype was seen once. A much larger clone lies a single base off, so this may be a read error. The rearrangement links TRBV12-3 or TRBV12-4 to TRBJ1-5; D perhaps matches TRBD1 (5 bases). V lost 8 bases to trimming and J lost 0 bases, with 17 bases between them. The CDR3 is made up of 16 amino acids. The CDR3 spells CASGLEMTVSNQPQHF. The CDR3 coding sequence is TGTGCCAGCGGTCTCGAGATGACAGTTAGCAATCAGCCCCAGCATTTT.

Ten or more counts support this clonotype. The V gene is TRBV6-2 or TRBV6-3, the J gene TRBJ2-7; D gene ambiguous. The CDR3 has 17 residues. The ends were cut back, 6 bases at V and 2 bases at J, with 23 bases in the middle. Germline CDR1 is MNHEY and CDR2 is SVGEGT. The CDR3 DNA sequence: TGTGCCAGCAGCAACGATCTTTCCGGACCGCTGACCTACGAGCAGTACTTC. This translates into CASSNDLSGPLTYEQYF.

This clonotype came up many times. The V call is TRBV27, the J call TRBJ2-1, with unresolved D. CDR3 length: 12 amino acids. V lost 2 bases and J 7 bases, leaving 6 bases between the germline ends. Germline loops: CDR1 MNHEY, CDR2 SMNVEV (reference sequence). Here the CDR3 DNA reads TGTGCCAGCAGTTTAAGCGAGAATGAGCAGTTCTTC. Protein sequence: CASSLSENEQFF.

This clonotype has only a few counts. This chain uses TRBV7-2 with TRBJ2-2; D not resolved. This CDR3 region has 15 residues. Germline assignment: CDR1 SGHTA and CDR2 FQGNSA. V lost 1 base and J 4 bases, leaving 10 bases between the germline ends. CDR3 region: CASSLVSRPTGELFF. CDR3 coding DNA: TGTGCCAGCAGCTTAGTTTCCAGGCCCACCGGGGAGCTGTTTTTT.